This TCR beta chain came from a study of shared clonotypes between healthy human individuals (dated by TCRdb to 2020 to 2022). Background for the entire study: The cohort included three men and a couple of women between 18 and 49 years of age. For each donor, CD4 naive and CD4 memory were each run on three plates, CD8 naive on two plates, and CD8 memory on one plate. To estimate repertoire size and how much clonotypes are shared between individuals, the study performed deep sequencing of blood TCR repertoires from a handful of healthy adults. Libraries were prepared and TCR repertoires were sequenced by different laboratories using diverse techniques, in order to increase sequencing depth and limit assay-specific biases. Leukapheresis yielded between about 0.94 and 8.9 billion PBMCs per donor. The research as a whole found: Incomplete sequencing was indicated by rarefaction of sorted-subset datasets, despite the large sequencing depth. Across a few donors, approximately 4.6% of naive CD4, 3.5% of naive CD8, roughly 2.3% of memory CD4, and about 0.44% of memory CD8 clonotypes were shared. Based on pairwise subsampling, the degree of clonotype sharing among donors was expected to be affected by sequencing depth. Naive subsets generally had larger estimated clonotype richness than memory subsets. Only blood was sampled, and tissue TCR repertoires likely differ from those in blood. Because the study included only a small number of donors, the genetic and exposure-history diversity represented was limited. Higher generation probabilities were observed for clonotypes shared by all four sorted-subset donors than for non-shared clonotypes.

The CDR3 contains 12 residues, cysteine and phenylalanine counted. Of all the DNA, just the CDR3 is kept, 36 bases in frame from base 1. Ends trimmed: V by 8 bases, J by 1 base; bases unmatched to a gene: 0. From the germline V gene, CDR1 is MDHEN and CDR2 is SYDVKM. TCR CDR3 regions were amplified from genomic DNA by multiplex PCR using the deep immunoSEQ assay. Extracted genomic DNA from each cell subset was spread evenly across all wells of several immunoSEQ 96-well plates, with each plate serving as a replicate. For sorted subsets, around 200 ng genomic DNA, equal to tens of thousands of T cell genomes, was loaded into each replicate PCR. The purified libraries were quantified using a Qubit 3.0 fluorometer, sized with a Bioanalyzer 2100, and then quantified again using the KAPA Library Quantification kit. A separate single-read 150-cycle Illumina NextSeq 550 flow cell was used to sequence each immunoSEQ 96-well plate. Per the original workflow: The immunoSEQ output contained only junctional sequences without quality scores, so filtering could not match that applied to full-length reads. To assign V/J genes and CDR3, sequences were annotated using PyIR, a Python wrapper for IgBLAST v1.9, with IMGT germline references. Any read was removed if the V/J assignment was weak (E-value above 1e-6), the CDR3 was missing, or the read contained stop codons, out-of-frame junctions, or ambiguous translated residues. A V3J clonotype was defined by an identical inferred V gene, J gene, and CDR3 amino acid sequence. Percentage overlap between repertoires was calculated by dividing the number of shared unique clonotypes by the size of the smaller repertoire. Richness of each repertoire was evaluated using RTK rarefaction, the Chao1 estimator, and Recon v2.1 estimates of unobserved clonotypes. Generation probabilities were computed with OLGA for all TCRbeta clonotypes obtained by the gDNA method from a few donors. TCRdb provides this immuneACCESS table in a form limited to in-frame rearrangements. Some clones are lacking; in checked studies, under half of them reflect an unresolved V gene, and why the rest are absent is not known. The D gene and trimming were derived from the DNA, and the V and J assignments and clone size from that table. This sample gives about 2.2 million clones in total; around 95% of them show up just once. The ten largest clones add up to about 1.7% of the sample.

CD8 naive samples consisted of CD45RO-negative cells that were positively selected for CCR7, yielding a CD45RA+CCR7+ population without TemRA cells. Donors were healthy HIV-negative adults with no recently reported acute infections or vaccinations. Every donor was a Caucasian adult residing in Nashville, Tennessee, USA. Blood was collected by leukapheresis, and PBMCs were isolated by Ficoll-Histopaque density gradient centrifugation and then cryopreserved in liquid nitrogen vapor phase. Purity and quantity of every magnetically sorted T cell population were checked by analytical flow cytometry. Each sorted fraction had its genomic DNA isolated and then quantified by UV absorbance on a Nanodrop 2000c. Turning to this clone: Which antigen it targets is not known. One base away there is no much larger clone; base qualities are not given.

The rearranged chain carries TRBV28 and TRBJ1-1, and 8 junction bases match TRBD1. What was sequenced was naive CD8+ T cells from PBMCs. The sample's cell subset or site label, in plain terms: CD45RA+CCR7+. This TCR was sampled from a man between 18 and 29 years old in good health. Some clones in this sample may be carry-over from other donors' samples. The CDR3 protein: CASGTGNTEAFF. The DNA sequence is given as TGTGCCAGCGGGACAGGGAACACTGAAGCTTTCTTT.